This passage covers 26 T cell receptor beta chains from one sample sequenced in a study of blood T cells in healthy people across ages. Sample-barcoded 5' priming and a J-beta primer mix drove a second PCR of roughly 6 to 12 cycles. Each CDR3 protein gets one entry after TCRdb re-called the 5' RACE reads with MiXCR. Of around 280,000 distinct CDR3 sequences in the sample, less than 30% were seen once. The sequencing sample was made of blood. The receptors derive from a woman between 70 and 85 years old in good health.

This clonotype was seen just once. The rearrangement joins TRBV4-1 to TRBJ2-3, with a possible D match to TRBD2 (6 bases). This CDR3 is built from 13 residues. The V end lost 1 base, the J end lost 7 bases, and 9 bases lay between the germline ends. Germline assignment: CDR1 MGHRA and CDR2 YSYEKL. The CDR3 reads CASSQAGENTQYF. CDR3 in DNA: TGCGCCAGCAGCCAAGCGGGAGAGAATACGCAGTATTTT.

This clonotype was observed a few times. CDR3 sequence (DNA): TGTGCCAGCAGCCCGCACGGGACATTTGCAACTAATGAAAAACTGTTTTTT. Translating it yields CASSPHGTFATNEKLFF. The chain has TRBV7-2 and TRBJ1-4; TRBD1 is a possible D gene (6 bases). V lost 5 bases and J lost 0, with 16 bases in between. CDR1 is SGHTA and CDR2 is FQGNSA in the germline V gene. CDR3 length: 17 residues.

This clonotype was seen a handful of times. The V call is TRBV7-3, the J call TRBJ2-5, with D possibly being TRBD1 (7 bases). Trimming pared 5 bases from V and 5 bases from J, leaving 18 bases between. CDR1 SGHTA and CDR2 FQGTGA come from the germline V gene. There are 15 residues in the CDR3. DNA of the CDR3: TGTGCCAGCAGCCCCCGACAGGGAGGCACGGAGACCCAGTACTTC. Translating it yields CASSPRQGGTETQYF.

A note on this clonotype: Possible read error: a much larger clone is one base away. This CDR3 reads CASSLDRERETQYF. CDR3 in DNA: TGTGCCAGCAGCTTAGATCGGGAGAGGGAGACCCAGTACTTC. The chain employs TRBV7-9 and TRBJ2-5; tentative D call: TRBD2 (6 bases). This CDR3 has 14 amino acids. Germline CDR1 reads SEHNR; CDR2 reads FQNEAQ (reference sequence). V lost 1 base, J lost 5 bases, and 11 bases lay in between.

This clonotype was observed many times. The J gene is TRBJ2-5, the V gene TRBV20-1, with TRBD2 identical over 8 bases. The closer fit of TRBJ2-7 to the DNA end suggests the J call may be wrong. The germline gives CDR1 DFQATT, CDR2 SNEGSKA (reference sequence). The CDR3 runs 13 residues. In nucleotides, the CDR3 is TGCAGTGCCCCAAGGAGCGGGAGCTACGAGCAGTACTTC. As protein: CSAPRSGSYEQYF.

This clonotype has only a few counts. The V and J genes are TRBV5-1 and TRBJ2-1; 12 nucleotides match TRBD2. Germline V lookup: CDR1 SGHRS, CDR2 YFSETQ. This CDR3 has 15 residues. V shed 5 bases, J shed 8 bases, and the junction held 8 bases outside the gene matches. The CDR3 nucleotides read TGCGCCAGCAGTTCGACTAGCGGGAGTAAGGATGAGCAGTTCTTC. Translated: CASSSTSGSKDEQFF.

This clonotype was seen only a few times. CDR3 sequence (DNA): TGTGCCAGCAGTTTTCCCACTAGCGGGAAACATGAGCAGTTCTTC. It yields the protein CASSFPTSGKHEQFF. The V and J genes are TRBV28 and TRBJ2-1; 10 bases fit TRBD2. This CDR3 has 15 residues. Germline V lookup: CDR1 MDHEN, CDR2 SYDVKM. V was pared by 3 bases and J by 8 bases, with 7 bases of the junction left unmatched.

In this sample, this clonotype turned up many times. The chain has TRBV9 and TRBJ2-1, with a weak D call TRBD1 (6 bases). The CDR3 consists of 16 residues. V lost 3 bases and J lost 3, with 16 bases in between. CDR1 SGDLS and CDR2 YYNGEE come from the germline V gene. CDR3 residues: CASSGPGQTNYNEQFF. The DNA for the CDR3 is TGTGCCAGCAGCGGGCCGGGACAAACTAACTACAATGAGCAGTTCTTC.

V is TRBV7-3 and J is TRBJ2-2, with 9 bases aligning to TRBD2. V gave up 2 bases and J gave up 4 bases; unmatched junction bases: 2. Germline loops: CDR1 SGHTA, CDR2 FQGTGA. CDR3 length: 15 amino acids. The CDR3 loop is CASSLAGGTTGELFF. CDR3 nucleotide sequence: TGTGCCAGCAGCTTAGCGGGAGGGACCACCGGGGAGCTGTTTTTT. Full variable domain (missing parts from reference TRBV7-3 and TRBJ2-2): GAGVSQTPSNKVTEKGKYVELRCDPISGHTALYWYRQSLGQGPEFLIYFQGTGAADDSGLPNDRFFAVRPEGSVSTLKIQRTERGDSAVYLCASSLAGGTTGELFFGEGSRLTVL.

The chain uses TRBV7-8 and TRBJ1-1; D unresolved. The V end lost 11 bases, the J end lost 0 bases, and 10 bases lay between the germline ends. This CDR3 has 12 residues. Germline V gene sequence: CDR1 SGHVS, CDR2 FQNEAQ. CDR3 in amino acids: CALRELNTEAFF. CDR3 DNA: TGTGCCTTGCGGGAATTGAACACTGAAGCTTTCTTT. Variable domain in full (rest from reference TRBV7-8 and TRBJ1-1): GAGVSQSPRYKVAKRGQDVALRCDPISGHVSLFWYQQALGQGPEFLTYFQNEAQLDKSGLPSDRFFAERPEGSVSTLKIQRTQQEDSAVYLCALRELNTEAFFGQGTRLTVV.

This clonotype appeared a few times. This chain connects TRBV2 to TRBJ2-1; 7 bases align to TRBD2. With 4 bases clipped from V and 4 bases from J, the junction kept 4 bases outside the gene matches. Germline V gene lookup returns CDR1 SNHLY and CDR2 FYNNEI. This CDR3 is 14 amino acids long. The CDR3 DNA sequence: TGTGCCAGCAGTGTAAGGCGGGAGTACAATGAGCAGTTCTTC. Its protein product is CASSVRREYNEQFF. The full variable domain, its missing parts supplied by reference TRBV2 and TRBJ2-1, is EPEVTQTPSHQVTQMGQEVILRCVPISNHLYFYWYRQILGQKVEFLVSFYNNEISEKSEIFDDQFSVERPDGSNFTLKIRSTKLEDSAMYFCASSVRREYNEQFFGPGTRLTVL.

The chain couples TRBV24-1 to TRBJ2-3, with 8 nucleotides matching TRBD2. The CDR3 spans 16 residues. The J segment lost 2 bases and the V segment lost 3 bases, leaving 6 bases of the junction unmatched. CDR1 is KGHDR and CDR2 is SFDVKD in the germline V gene. The CDR3 spells CATSDNSGGYTDTQYF. CDR3 coding DNA: TGTGCCACCAGTGATAACAGCGGGGGTTACACAGATACGCAGTATTTT.

This chain joins TRBV12-3 or TRBV12-4 and TRBJ1-2, with D perhaps matching TRBD1 (5 bases). This CDR3 is built from 13 residues. With 11 bases removed from V and 5 bases from J, the gap between germline ends came to 18 bases. CDR3 nucleotide sequence: TGTGCCGTACGGGACTCTATGGCATATGGCTACACCTTC. Translated, it gives CAVRDSMAYGYTF.

DNA of the CDR3: TGTGCCAGCAGCCCCGGGACTCCAAATTCACCCCTCCACTTT. It yields the protein CASSPGTPNSPLHF. The chain couples TRBV9 to TRBJ1-6, with a tentative D call TRBD1 (5 bases). This CDR3 comprises 14 residues. In germline, CDR1 is SGDLS, CDR2 YYNGEE. Trimming took off 4 bases at V and 7 bases at J, with 12 bases between the two ends. The whole variable domain, remainder taken from reference TRBV9 and TRBJ1-6, is DSGVTQTPKHLITATGQRVTLRCSPRSGDLSVYWYQQSLDQGLQFLIQYYNGEERAKGNILERFSAQQFPDLHSELNLSSLELGDSALYFCASSPGTPNSPLHFGNGTRLTVT.

The chain carries TRBV20-1 and TRBJ1-1, with 7 bases fitting TRBD1. CDR1 DFQATT and CDR2 SNEGSKA come from the germline V gene (reference sequence). The CDR3 contains 10 residues. With 5 bases clipped from V and 8 bases from J, the junction kept 2 bases outside the gene matches. The CDR3 here is CSARDREAFF. As DNA, the CDR3 is TGCAGTGCTCGGGACAGAGAAGCTTTCTTT.

The chain employs TRBV18 and TRBJ2-1; 8 bases are a match to TRBD2. The CDR3 has 15 amino acids. After removal of 5 bases from V and 2 bases from J, the junction contained 5 bases not matched to a gene. Looked up from germline, CDR1 is KGHSH and CDR2 is LQKENI. CDR3 in amino acids: CASSKIAGTYNEQFF. The CDR3, as DNA: TGTGCCAGCTCAAAAATAGCGGGAACCTACAATGAGCAGTTCTTC.

This clonotype was seen many times. This sequence joins TRBV3-1 and TRBJ2-7, with D perhaps TRBD1 (6 bases). The CDR3 is 14 residues long. The V end was cut by 3 bases, the J end by 1 base, with 10 bases between. CDR1 and CDR2 (germline): LGHDT, YNNKEL (reference sequence). CDR3 bases: TGTGCCAGCAGCCACGGGACACCGTCCTACGAGCAGTACTTC. The encoded protein is CASSHGTPSYEQYF.

This clonotype was recorded a few times. This chain connects TRBV7-3 to TRBJ2-1, with D unclear. This CDR3 is 16 amino acids long. Per germline, CDR1 SGHTA and CDR2 FQGTGA. V was trimmed by 0 bases and J by 3 bases, leaving 12 bases between them. The CDR3 loop reads CASSLTKDVDYNEQFF. CDR3 in DNA: TGTGCCAGCAGCTTAACTAAGGACGTGGACTACAATGAGCAGTTCTTC.

The chain has TRBV7-2 and TRBJ2-5; possible D gene TRBD2, 5 bases. The end of the DNA fits TRBJ2-7 better, so the J call may be wrong. The CDR3 length is 17 residues. Looked up from germline, CDR1 is SGHTA and CDR2 is FQGNSA. The CDR3 sequence is CASSLIGSAGTAYEQYF. In nucleotides, the CDR3 is TGTGCCAGCAGCTTAATCGGTTCTGCGGGTACAGCCTACGAGCAGTACTTC.

The V and J genes are TRBV20-1 and TRBJ2-5; TRBD2 matches at 13 bases. The CDR3 covers 15 residues. Germline V gene lookup returns CDR1 DFQATT and CDR2 SNEGSKA (reference sequence). V shed 6 bases and J 5 bases; nucleotides not matched to a gene: 9. The CDR3 bases are TGCAGTGCCCAGGGACTAGCGGGATTCTCTGAGACCCAGTACTTC. Amino acids: CSAQGLAGFSETQYF.

As to this clonotype: This may arise from a read error, as a much more abundant clone is one base away. This chain joins TRBV7-3 and TRBJ2-3; D is perhaps TRBD2 (5 bases). The CDR3 is 15 residues long. CDR1 is SGHTA and CDR2 is FQGTGA in the germline V gene. CDR3 region: CASSRSRAGTDTQFF. The DNA of the CDR3 is TGTGCCAGCAGCCGCTCGAGGGCGGGCACAGATACGCAGTTTTTT.

J is TRBJ1-5 and V is TRBV7-2; 8 bases are a match to TRBD1. This CDR3 region has 15 residues. CDR1 is SGHTA, CDR2 FQGNSA, per germline. Unmatched junction bases numbered 5, after V lost 6 bases and J lost 1 base. This chain's CDR3 is CASSRGQGSNQPQHF. The CDR3 coding sequence is TGTGCCAGCAGTCGCGGACAGGGCAGCAATCAGCCCCAGCATTTT.

The chain uses TRBV4-2 and TRBJ2-3; D is perhaps TRBD2 (7 bases). This CDR3 is 16 amino acids long. Trimming took 5 bases from V and 4 from J, leaving 19 bases between them. Germline V gene data show CDR1 as LGHNA and CDR2 as YNFKEQ. CDR3 protein: CASSKEGGGPADTQYF. The CDR3 DNA reads as TGTGCCAGCAGCAAGGAGGGGGGAGGGCCCGCAGATACGCAGTATTTT.

The chain carries TRBV12-3 or TRBV12-4 and TRBJ1-1; tentatively, D is TRBD1 (6 bases). The CDR3 sequence is 15 residues long. V shed 5 bases and J shed 4 bases, with 17 bases lying between them. The CDR3 sequence is CASSAAGTPVTEAFF. CDR3 coding DNA: TGTGCCAGCAGTGCCGCCGGGACACCAGTCACTGAAGCTTTCTTT.

About this clonotype itself: Compared with germline, one end of the junction differs, possibly owing to a read error. The chain carries TRBV13 and TRBJ2-7, with TRBD1 matching 7 bases. Germline CDR1 is PRHDT and CDR2 is FYEKMQ (reference sequence). The CDR3 is 14 amino acids. CDR3 sequence (DNA): TGTGCCGGCAGCTTGGACAGGCGGAGCTACGAGCAGTACTTC. Encoded protein: CAGSLDRRSYEQYF.

This clonotype was counted a few times. V and J are TRBV10-3 and TRBJ2-1; a possible D gene is TRBD2 (6 bases). This CDR3 has 14 amino acids. Germline CDR1 reads ENHRY; CDR2 reads SYGVKD. V lost 7 bases and J lost 5, with 15 bases in between. The CDR3 sequence is CAINPGREDNEQFF. The CDR3 nucleotides read TGTGCCATCAACCCGGGCAGGGAGGACAATGAGCAGTTCTTC.